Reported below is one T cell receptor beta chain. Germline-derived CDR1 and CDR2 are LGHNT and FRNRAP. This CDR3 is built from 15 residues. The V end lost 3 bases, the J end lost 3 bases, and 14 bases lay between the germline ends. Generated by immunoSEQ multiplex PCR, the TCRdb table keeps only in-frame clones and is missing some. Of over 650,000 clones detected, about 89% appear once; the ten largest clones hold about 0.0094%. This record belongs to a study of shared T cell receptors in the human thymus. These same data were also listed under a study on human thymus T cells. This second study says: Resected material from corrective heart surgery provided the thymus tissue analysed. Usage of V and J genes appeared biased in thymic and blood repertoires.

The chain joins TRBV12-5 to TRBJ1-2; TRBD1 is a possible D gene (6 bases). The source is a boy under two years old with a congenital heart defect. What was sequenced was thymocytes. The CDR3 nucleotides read TGTGCTAGTGGTTTCACAGGGATAAAGGACTATGGCTACACCTTC. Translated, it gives CASGFTGIKDYGYTF.